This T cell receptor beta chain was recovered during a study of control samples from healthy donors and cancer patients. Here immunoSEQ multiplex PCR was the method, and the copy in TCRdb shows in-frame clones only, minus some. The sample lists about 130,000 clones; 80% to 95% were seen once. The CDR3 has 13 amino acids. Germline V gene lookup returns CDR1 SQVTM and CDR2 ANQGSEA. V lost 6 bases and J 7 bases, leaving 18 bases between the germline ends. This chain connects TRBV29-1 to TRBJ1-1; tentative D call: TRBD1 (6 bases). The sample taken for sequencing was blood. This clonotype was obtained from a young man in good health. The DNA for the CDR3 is TGCAGCGTCTTACGCAATGAAGGGGGTGAAGCTTTCTTT. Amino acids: CSVLRNEGGEAFF.